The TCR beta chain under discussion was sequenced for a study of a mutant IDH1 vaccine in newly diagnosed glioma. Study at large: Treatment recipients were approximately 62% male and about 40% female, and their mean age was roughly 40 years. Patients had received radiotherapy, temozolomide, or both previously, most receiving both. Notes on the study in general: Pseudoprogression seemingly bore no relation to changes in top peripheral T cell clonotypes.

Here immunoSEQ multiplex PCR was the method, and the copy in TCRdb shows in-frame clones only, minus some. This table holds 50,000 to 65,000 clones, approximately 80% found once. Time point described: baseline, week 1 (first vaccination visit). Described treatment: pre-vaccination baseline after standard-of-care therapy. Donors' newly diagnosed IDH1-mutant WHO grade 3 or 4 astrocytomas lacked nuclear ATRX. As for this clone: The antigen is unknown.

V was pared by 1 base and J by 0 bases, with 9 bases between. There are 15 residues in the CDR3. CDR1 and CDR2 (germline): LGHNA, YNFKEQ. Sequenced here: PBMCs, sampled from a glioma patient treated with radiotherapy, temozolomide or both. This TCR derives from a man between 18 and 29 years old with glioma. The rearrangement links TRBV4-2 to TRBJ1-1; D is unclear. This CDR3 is CASSQGPAMNTEAFF. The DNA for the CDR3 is TGTGCCAGCAGCCAAGGCCCGGCAATGAACACTGAAGCTTTCTTT.